This T cell receptor (beta chain) was captured by sequencing in a study of CD8+ T cells in alopecia areata. For the study at large: Tofacitinib therapy lasting 6 to 18 months was followed by 6 months off drug.

cDNA reverse transcribed from extracted RNA served as the sequencing template. The protocol was immunoSEQ multiplex PCR, while the TCRdb copy is restricted to in-frame clones and leaves out a portion. This sample carries 80,000 to 100,000 clones, about 45% of them seen once, and the ten largest clones take roughly 0.79%. In its sample, this clone was seen a few times. The CDR3 loop spans 12 amino acids. The V gene end was trimmed by 9 bases and the J gene end by 2 bases; junction bases not matched to a gene: 2. Looked up from germline, CDR1 is SEHNR and CDR2 is FQNEAQ (reference sequence). Peripheral blood samples and lesional scalp punch biopsies were obtained from alopecia areata patients.

This chain links TRBV7-9 with TRBJ2-7; TRBD2 matches at 9 bases. This receptor was taken from a human donor with alopecia areata. What was sequenced was CD4+ T cells sorted from blood. The CDR3 region has the DNA TGTGCCAGTGGCGGGAGGGCCTACGAGCAGTACTTC. Its protein is CASGGRAYEQYF.